This T cell receptor beta chain was recovered during a study of regulatory T cells in long-lasting Graves disease. The table lists this clonotype with many counts. Time point in this sample: newly diagnosed GD, antithyroid drugs for less than 3 months. Making the TCR library involved RNA that had been extracted from PBMCs. Germline V lookup: CDR1 DFQATT, CDR2 SNEGSKA (reference sequence). The ends lost 6 bases at V and 1 base at J; junction bases unmatched: 2. The CDR3 covers 14 residues. Through Arm-PCR of CDR3 regions and iRepertoire HTBI primers, TCR beta libraries were built. TCRdb re-derived calls from the multiplex PCR reads in MiXCR, one entry per CDR3 protein. The sample has over 450,000 distinct CDR3 sequences; 12% are singletons. This same sample was also taken into another study, of T cells in Graves' hyperthyroidism and ophthalmopathy.

The material was peripheral blood mononuclear cells (PBMCs), obtained at new diagnosis, from a patient treated with antithyroid drugs. The TCR was taken from a woman aged 25 to 45 with Graves disease. The J gene is TRBJ1-4, the V gene TRBV20-1, with 10 bases matching TRBD1. CDR3 amino acids: CSAGQGGTNEKLFF. Here the CDR3 DNA reads TGCAGTGCAGGACAGGGGGGAACTAATGAAAAACTGTTTTTT.